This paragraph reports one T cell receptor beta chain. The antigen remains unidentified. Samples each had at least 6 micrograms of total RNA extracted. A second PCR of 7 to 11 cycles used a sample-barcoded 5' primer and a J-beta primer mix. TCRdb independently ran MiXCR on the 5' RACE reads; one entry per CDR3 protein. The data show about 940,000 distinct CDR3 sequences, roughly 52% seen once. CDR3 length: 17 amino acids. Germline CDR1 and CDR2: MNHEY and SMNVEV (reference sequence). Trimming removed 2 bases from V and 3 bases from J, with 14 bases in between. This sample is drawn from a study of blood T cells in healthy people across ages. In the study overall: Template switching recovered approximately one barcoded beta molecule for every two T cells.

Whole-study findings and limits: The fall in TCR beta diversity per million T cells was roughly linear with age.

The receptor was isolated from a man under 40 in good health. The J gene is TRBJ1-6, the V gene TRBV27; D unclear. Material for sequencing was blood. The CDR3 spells CASSLSLAQIYNSPLHF. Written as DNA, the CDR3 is TGTGCCAGCAGTTTAAGCCTGGCGCAGATCTATAATTCACCCCTCCACTTT.